This TCR beta chain was captured in a study of post-analysis software for immune sequencing data. Across the whole study: Some patients lacked subtype; others had relapsing-remitting, secondary progressive or progressive-relapsing disease. General study findings and limits: Analysis by F measure revealed that same-batch samples clustered strongly together. Normalized Chao1 diversity in multiple sclerosis patients fell significantly below that of controls. Patients showed TRBV5-6, TRBV5-1 and TRBV20-1 among 4 or 5 TRBV segments more frequent than in controls.

Comment on this clonotype: Antigen specificity is unknown.

Prepared TCR beta cDNA libraries contained unique molecular identifiers. The yield from about 1 to 10 million T cells was roughly 500,000 cDNA molecules in total. TCRdb called the PCR reads again in MiXCR, with one record for every CDR3 protein. The data contain about 540,000 distinct CDR3 sequences, 30% to 40% of them seen just once; the ten biggest clones take up approximately 5.4%. V was clipped by 6 bases and J by 5 bases, with 13 bases between them. This CDR3 contains 13 residues. From germline, CDR1 is SNHLY and CDR2 FYNNEI. V gene TRBV2 combines with J gene TRBJ2-5, with TRBD1 as a possible D gene (6 bases). The sequenced sample was blood. The sequence was obtained from a girl aged 2-17 years with multiple sclerosis. The CDR3 sequence is CASSGRQGETQYF. The CDR3, as DNA: TGTGCCAGCAGCGGTCGGCAGGGGGAGACCCAGTACTTC.